The rows below give T cell receptor beta chains drawn from one sample of a study of OX40 agonist ivuxolimab in advanced cancers. The protocol was immunoSEQ multiplex PCR, while the TCRdb copy is restricted to in-frame clones and leaves out a portion. The data contain some 80,000 clones, roughly 89% of them seen just once; the ten biggest clones take up roughly 0.65%. Material: CD4+ or CD8+ T cells sorted from blood, obtained in a trial of the OX40 agonist ivuxolimab. The receptor set was obtained from an adult with an advanced solid tumor such as melanoma, head and neck, liver or kidney cancer. The CDR3 runs from the conserved cysteine through the conserved F or W. The order of the fields is V gene, clone size, D gene, J gene, CDR3 DNA, CDR3 protein. D genes are given only for firm matches. Not all rows give a size; the values are once, few, many and, for expanded clones, a class.

V: TRBV6-1
size: .
D: .
J: TRBJ2-5
DNA: TGTGCCAGCAGTGACAGGGAAGAGACCCAGTACTTC
CDR3: CASSDREETQYF

V: TRBV4-1
size: .
D: TRBD2
J: TRBJ2-7
DNA: TGCGCCAGCAGCCCGCCAGGGACTAGGGTAGGATCCTACGAGCAGTACTTC
CDR3: CASSPPGTRVGSYEQYF

V: TRBV23-1
size: .
D: TRBD1
J: TRBJ2-7
DNA: TGCGCCAGCAGTCCCGGAGGGGACAGGGGACACGAGCAGTACTTC
CDR3: CASSPGGDRGHEQYF

V: TRBV6-1
size: .
D: TRBD1
J: TRBJ2-3
DNA: TGTGCCACCCGACAGGGAGGCACAGATACGCAGTATTTT
CDR3: CATRQGGTDTQYF

V: TRBV4-2
size: once
D: .
J: TRBJ2-2
DNA: TGTGCCAGCAGCCAAGAGAGCAGGGCTGGAGCCGGGGAGCTGTTTTTT
CDR3: CASSQESRAGAGELFF

V: TRBV19
size: .
D: .
J: TRBJ1-3
DNA: TGTGCCAGTGGGTTTGGAAACACCATATATTTT
CDR3: CASGFGNTIYF

V: TRBV7-9
size: .
D: .
J: TRBJ2-3
DNA: TGTGCCAGCAGCTCGACAGCAGATACGCAGTATTTT
CDR3: CASSSTADTQYF

V: TRBV9
size: .
D: TRBD1
J: TRBJ1-2
DNA: TGTGCCAGCAGTGGGACAGCTCCTAACTATGGCTACACCTTC
CDR3: CASSGTAPNYGYTF

V: TRBV14
size: .
D: .
J: TRBJ2-4
DNA: TGTGCCAGCAGCCTGGGAGGTAAAAACATTCAGTACTTC
CDR3: CASSLGGKNIQYF

V: TRBV9
size: .
D: .
J: TRBJ1-6
DNA: TGTGCCAGCAGCGTAGGGGGCGATTCACCCCTCCACTTT
CDR3: CASSVGGDSPLHF

V: TRBV6-1
size: .
D: .
J: TRBJ1-1
DNA: TGTGCCAGCAGTGAAGCTGGGGGGGTCACTGAAGCTTTCTTT
CDR3: CASSEAGGVTEAFF

V: TRBV6-4
size: .
D: TRBD2
J: TRBJ2-1
DNA: TGTGCCAGCAGCCGCGGGACTAGCGGGAATAATGAGCAGTTCTTC
CDR3: CASSRGTSGNNEQFF

V: TRBV10-2
size: .
D: .
J: TRBJ1-2
DNA: TGCGCCAGCAGCGCTCCCCCCGGGACAAATACTAACTATGGCTACACCTTC
CDR3: CASSAPPGTNTNYGYTF

V: TRBV27
size: once
D: TRBD2
J: TRBJ2-1
DNA: TGTGCCAGCAGTTTCCGCGGGAGGGATGTTAATGAGCAGTTCTTC
CDR3: CASSFRGRDVNEQFF

V: TRBV7-3
size: .
D: .
J: TRBJ1-3
DNA: TGTGCCAGCAGCCAATCACCCGGGCAGGGGTTAGGCGGAAACACCATATATTTT
CDR3: CASSQSPGQGLGGNTIYF

V: TRBV5-8
size: .
D: .
J: TRBJ2-2
DNA: TGTGCCAGCAGCGCCCCAGGCGGACGGGTCACCGGGGAGCTGTTTTTT
CDR3: CASSAPGGRVTGELFF

V: TRBV6-5
size: .
D: TRBD1
J: TRBJ1-2
DNA: TGTGCCAGCAGACGGGACAGGGCGTACTATGGCTACACCTTC
CDR3: CASRRDRAYYGYTF

V: TRBV6-1
size: .
D: .
J: TRBJ1-2
DNA: TGTGCCAGCACCCCCCTGGAGGGTCAGAACTATGGCTACACCTTC
CDR3: CASTPLEGQNYGYTF

V: TRBV6-1
size: .
D: .
J: TRBJ2-1
DNA: TGTGCCAGCACCGGGAGACAACGATACAATGAGCAGTTCTTC
CDR3: CASTGRQRYNEQFF

V: TRBV25-1
size: .
D: .
J: TRBJ2-2
DNA: TGTGCCAGCAGTGAACCAGGGTGGGGCGGGGAGCTGTTTTTT
CDR3: CASSEPGWGGELFF

V: TRBV7-6
size: .
D: TRBD1
J: TRBJ2-1
DNA: TGTGCCAGCAGCGTGGACAGGGGACGCAATGAGCAGTTCTTC
CDR3: CASSVDRGRNEQFF

V: TRBV11-3
size: .
D: .
J: TRBJ1-2
DNA: TGTGCCAGCAGCTTAGATGGATCAGAACACTATGGCTACACCTTC
CDR3: CASSLDGSEHYGYTF

V: TRBV9
size: .
D: .
J: TRBJ2-2
DNA: TGTGCCAGCACCAGCCAGAACACCGGGGAGCTGTTTTTT
CDR3: CASTSQNTGELFF

V: TRBV13
size: .
D: .
J: TRBJ1-1
DNA: TGTGCCAGCAGCTTAGGGGATCGACAGACCACTGAAGCTTTCTTT
CDR3: CASSLGDRQTTEAFF

V: TRBV10-3
size: .
D: TRBD2
J: TRBJ2-3
DNA: TGTGCCATCAGTGCCGGGACTAGCGGTACAGATACGCAGTATTTT
CDR3: CAISAGTSGTDTQYF

V: TRBV5-1
size: .
D: .
J: TRBJ2-7
DNA: TGCGCCAGCAGCGGCTTCCGGGACAAATCCCACGAGCAGTACTTC
CDR3: CASSGFRDKSHEQYF

V: TRBV6-6
size: .
D: .
J: TRBJ2-5
DNA: TGTGCCAGCAGTACCCGGCGCCAGGAGACCCAGTACTTC
CDR3: CASSTRRQETQYF

V: TRBV30
size: .
D: .
J: TRBJ2-7
DNA: TGTGCCTGGAGTGCCGGAGAGAGACGCGAGCAGTACTTC
CDR3: CAWSAGERREQYF

V: TRBV6-1
size: .
D: .
J: TRBJ2-2
DNA: TGTGCCAGCAGTGAAACCGGGGGGCATGGCGGGGAGCTGTTTTTT
CDR3: CASSETGGHGGELFF

V: TRBV21-1
size: .
D: .
J: TRBJ1-5
DNA: TGTGCCAGCAGCCTTGCCCCCGGGACACCTTATAGCAATCAGCCCCAGCATTTT
CDR3: CASSLAPGTPYSNQPQHF

V: TRBV25-1
size: .
D: TRBD1
J: TRBJ1-6
DNA: TGTGCCAGCAGTGACGATCGGACAGGGTATAATTCACCCCTCCACTTT
CDR3: CASSDDRTGYNSPLHF

V: TRBV14
size: .
D: .
J: TRBJ1-5
DNA: TGTGCCAGCAGCCAAGGCCCCAATCAGCCCCAGCATTTT
CDR3: CASSQGPNQPQHF

V: TRBV30
size: .
D: TRBD2
J: TRBJ2-1
DNA: TGTGCCTGGAGTGTCGGACTAGCGGCTTACAATGAGCAGTTCTTC
CDR3: CAWSVGLAAYNEQFF

V: TRBV6-6
size: .
D: TRBD1
J: TRBJ2-1
DNA: TGTGCCAGTACGGGGACAGCTTACAATGAGCAGTTCTTC
CDR3: CASTGTAYNEQFF

V: TRBV6-5
size: .
D: TRBD1
J: TRBJ1-1
DNA: TGTGCCAGCAGTCCCGCGTACGACAGGGTGACTGAAGCTTTCTTT
CDR3: CASSPAYDRVTEAFF

V: TRBV10-1
size: once
D: TRBD1
J: TRBJ1-1
DNA: TGCGCCAGCAGTGAGAGACGACAGGGTACTGAAGCTTTCTTT
CDR3: CASSERRQGTEAFF

V: TRBV15
size: once
D: TRBD2
J: TRBJ2-7
DNA: TGTGCCACCAGCAGAGAACTAGCGGGAGGCGAGCAGTACTTC
CDR3: CATSRELAGGEQYF

V: TRBV12-2
size: .
D: .
J: TRBJ2-1
DNA: TGTGCAAGTCGCTTAGAGTTTCGAAAAGAGCAGTTCTTC
CDR3: CASRLEFRKEQFF

V: TRBV18
size: .
D: TRBD1
J: TRBJ2-7
DNA: TGTGCCAGCTCACCACCGGGACAGGACTCCTACGAGCAGTACTTC
CDR3: CASSPPGQDSYEQYF

V: TRBV6-6
size: .
D: .
J: TRBJ2-7
DNA: TGTGCCAGCAGTTTTCCACAGGGTACTGGATACGAGCAGTACTTC
CDR3: CASSFPQGTGYEQYF

V: TRBV2
size: .
D: .
J: TRBJ1-6
DNA: TGTGCCAGCAGTGAACAGGGATCACCCCTCCACTTT
CDR3: CASSEQGSPLHF

V: TRBV6-1
size: .
D: .
J: TRBJ2-7
DNA: TGTGCCAGCAGTGAAGCTGGGGGCGAGCAGTACTTC
CDR3: CASSEAGGEQYF

V: TRBV27
size: .
D: TRBD1
J: TRBJ2-7
DNA: TGTGCCAGCCGGAACAGGGGGCAGGGGGAATCCTACGAGCAGTACTTC
CDR3: CASRNRGQGESYEQYF

V: TRBV5-1
size: .
D: .
J: TRBJ1-2
DNA: TGCGCCAGCAGCTTGGGTCGGGGTTGGAACTATGGCTACACCTTC
CDR3: CASSLGRGWNYGYTF

V: TRBV11-2
size: once
D: TRBD2
J: TRBJ2-5
DNA: TGTGCCAGCACGGGTCCCTCCGGCGGGGGGGAGACCCAGTACTTC
CDR3: CASTGPSGGGETQYF